This T cell receptor beta chain was recorded in a study of T cells in Graves' hyperthyroidism and ophthalmopathy. RNA transcripts gave rise to amplified TCR beta CDR3 regions. A first-round RT-PCR of the TCR CDR3 used the HTBI primer set. TCRdb recomputed calls from the multiplex PCR reads with MiXCR, one row per CDR3 protein. The table has more than 150,000 distinct CDR3 sequences, around 15% seen once. Study outcomes and limitations: Ophthalmopathy stood apart from stable hyperthyroidism in a 13 V-J model. Blood shared most expanded thyroid clonotypes above 0.001.

The CDR3 is made up of 14 amino acids. Germline-derived CDR1 and CDR2 are SEHNR and FQNEAQ (reference sequence). V lost 3 bases, J lost 2 bases, and 10 bases lay in between. On this clonotype itself: Antigen unknown.

Stability of Graves' hyperthyroidism was defined as absent ophthalmopathy progression within 18 months. Exclusions: uncontrolled infection, other autoimmune disease, pregnancy, lactation. The chain has TRBV7-9 and TRBJ2-5, with D perhaps matching TRBD2 (5 bases). The sequence was collected from a woman aged 45-65 years with Graves' hyperthyroidism. Input material: blood. CDR3 region: CASSFPTGQETQYF. DNA for the CDR3: TGTGCCAGCAGCTTCCCGACGGGACAAGAGACCCAGTACTTC.